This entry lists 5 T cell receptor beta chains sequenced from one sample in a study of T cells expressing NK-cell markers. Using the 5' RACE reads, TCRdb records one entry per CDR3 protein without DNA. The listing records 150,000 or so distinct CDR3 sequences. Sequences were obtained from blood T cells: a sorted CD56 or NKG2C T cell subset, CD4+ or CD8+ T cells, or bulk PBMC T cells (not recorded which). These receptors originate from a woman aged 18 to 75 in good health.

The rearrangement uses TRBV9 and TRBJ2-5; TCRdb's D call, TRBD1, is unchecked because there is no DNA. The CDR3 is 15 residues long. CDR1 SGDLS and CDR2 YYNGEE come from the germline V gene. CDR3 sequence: CASSVGRGHQETQYF.

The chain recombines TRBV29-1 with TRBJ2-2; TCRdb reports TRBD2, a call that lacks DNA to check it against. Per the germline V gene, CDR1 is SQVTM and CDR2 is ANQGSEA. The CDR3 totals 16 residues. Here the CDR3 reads CSVGIWAGGTTGELFF.

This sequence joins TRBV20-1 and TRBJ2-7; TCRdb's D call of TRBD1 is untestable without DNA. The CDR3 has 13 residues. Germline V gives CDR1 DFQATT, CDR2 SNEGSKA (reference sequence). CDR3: CSARAPQGGEQYF.

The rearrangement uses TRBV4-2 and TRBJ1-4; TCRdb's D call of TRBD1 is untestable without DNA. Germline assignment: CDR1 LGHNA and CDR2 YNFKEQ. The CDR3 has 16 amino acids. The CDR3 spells CASTPTGQVPNEKLFF.

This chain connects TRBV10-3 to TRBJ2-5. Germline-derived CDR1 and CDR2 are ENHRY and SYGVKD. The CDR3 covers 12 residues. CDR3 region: CAISEAQETQYF.